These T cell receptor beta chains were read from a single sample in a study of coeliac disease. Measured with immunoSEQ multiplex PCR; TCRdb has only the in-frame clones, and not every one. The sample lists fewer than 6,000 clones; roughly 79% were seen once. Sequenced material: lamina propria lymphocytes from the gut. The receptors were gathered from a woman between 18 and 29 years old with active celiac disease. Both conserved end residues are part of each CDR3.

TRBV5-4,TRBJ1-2,CASSSRDRIHYGYTF
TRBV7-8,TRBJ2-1,CASSPGASGGADYEQFF
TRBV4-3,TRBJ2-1,CASSQDPLGAYNEQFF
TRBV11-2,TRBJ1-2,CASSSSRRGSFGGYTF
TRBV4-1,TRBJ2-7,CASSQAGTGSLEQYF
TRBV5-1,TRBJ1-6,CASSLGGTEDNSPLHF
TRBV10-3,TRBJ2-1,CAIRDGTFSSYNEQFF
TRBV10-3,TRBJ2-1,CATRVISYNEQFF
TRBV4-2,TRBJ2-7,CASSQDLGLAGSEQYF
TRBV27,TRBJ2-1,CASSIGTGDNEQFF
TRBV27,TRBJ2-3,CASRPGLAGDTQYF
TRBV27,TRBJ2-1,CASRPLSGQYNEQFF